These T cell receptor beta chains were read from a single sample in a study of cytomegalovirus exposure and HLA in healthy donors. Profiling relied on immunoSEQ multiplex PCR, and the TCRdb table lists in-frame clones only, not all of them. Among some 170,000 clones listed, 65% to 85% were seen once. The sequencing sample was made of PBMCs. All receptors derive from a woman younger than 45 in good health and CMV-seropositive. The conserved cysteine and the conserved F or W are not part of the CDR3 here. The order of the fields is V gene, J gene, CDR3 protein.

v_gene: TRBV12-5; j_gene: TRBJ1-5; CDR3aa: ASGLVAGQGNLFNQPQH
v_gene: TRBV5-4; j_gene: TRBJ1-1; CDR3aa: ASSLASMNTEAF
v_gene: TRBV6-5; j_gene: TRBJ1-5; CDR3aa: ASSHGTDNQPQH
v_gene: TRBV14; j_gene: TRBJ2-5; CDR3aa: ASSGLGETQY
v_gene: TRBV15; j_gene: TRBJ2-7; CDR3aa: ATSRAVSNPYEQY
v_gene: TRBV6-5; j_gene: TRBJ2-7; CDR3aa: ASSVVGTGVYEQY
v_gene: TRBV5-5; j_gene: TRBJ1-2; CDR3aa: ASSPQEGSGYRGYT
v_gene: TRBV4-1; j_gene: TRBJ1-4; CDR3aa: ASSPGLAATNEKLF
v_gene: TRBV5-4; j_gene: TRBJ2-7; CDR3aa: ASSRLAGAYEQY
v_gene: TRBV23-1; j_gene: TRBJ2-1; CDR3aa: ASTCTGTGYNEQF
v_gene: TRBV6-6; j_gene: TRBJ1-4; CDR3aa: ASSYGSGFFEKLF
v_gene: TRBV5-8; j_gene: TRBJ1-5; CDR3aa: ASSLREWYGNQPQH
v_gene: TRBV5-8; j_gene: TRBJ1-2; CDR3aa: ASSYMSDSMTGYT
v_gene: TRBV5-3; j_gene: TRBJ1-5; CDR3aa: ARSLGPGGGNQPQH
v_gene: TRBV4-2; j_gene: TRBJ2-7; CDR3aa: ASSQEEGGSYEQY
v_gene: TRBV6-6; j_gene: TRBJ1-6; CDR3aa: ASSPGTGLSPLH
v_gene: TRBV6-6; j_gene: TRBJ1-2; CDR3aa: ASSYGTGGNYGYT
v_gene: TRBV7-9; j_gene: TRBJ1-2; CDR3aa: ASSLERRGGYGYT
v_gene: TRBV6-1; j_gene: TRBJ1-2; CDR3aa: ASFLVNYGYT
v_gene: TRBV7-2; j_gene: TRBJ2-3; CDR3aa: ASSRTSGGSDTQY
v_gene: TRBV5-1; j_gene: TRBJ1-1; CDR3aa: ASSLEGWGTEAF
v_gene: TRBV6-8; j_gene: TRBJ2-2; CDR3aa: ASSWSFPQGWDTGELF
v_gene: TRBV7-9; j_gene: TRBJ2-3; CDR3aa: SSSLDTGGFTDTQY
v_gene: TRBV9; j_gene: TRBJ2-1; CDR3aa: ASSGRAGGPILSSYNEQF
v_gene: TRBV9; j_gene: TRBJ1-5; CDR3aa: ASSDTGEGQPQH
v_gene: TRBV20-1; j_gene: TRBJ1-1; CDR3aa: SARRVEGRL
v_gene: TRBV10-3; j_gene: TRBJ2-7; CDR3aa: AISNRGGQNEQY
v_gene: TRBV4-3; j_gene: TRBJ2-5; CDR3aa: ASSQGSGGETQY
v_gene: TRBV4-3; j_gene: TRBJ1-1; CDR3aa: ASSHDEQNTEAF
v_gene: TRBV29-1; j_gene: TRBJ1-2; CDR3aa: SVVPGQGGYGYT
v_gene: TRBV7-8; j_gene: TRBJ2-1; CDR3aa: ASSLGRGGLESEQF
v_gene: TRBV4-1; j_gene: TRBJ2-5; CDR3aa: ASSPSGGAPETQY
v_gene: TRBV4-3; j_gene: TRBJ2-7; CDR3aa: ASSQDGGLGYEQY
v_gene: TRBV28; j_gene: TRBJ1-5; CDR3aa: ASSIQGSSLPQH
v_gene: TRBV28; j_gene: TRBJ2-7; CDR3aa: ASSLTGSRFEQY
v_gene: TRBV4-2; j_gene: TRBJ2-1; CDR3aa: ASSQDLTPRNEQF
v_gene: TRBV11-2; j_gene: TRBJ1-1; CDR3aa: ASSPRWEAF
v_gene: TRBV6-5; j_gene: TRBJ2-3; CDR3aa: ASSRTGVGDTQY
v_gene: TRBV27; j_gene: TRBJ2-7; CDR3aa: ASSPIHLRLAGGSYEQY